The sequence of this T cell receptor beta chain was determined in a study of T cells in Graves' hyperthyroidism and ophthalmopathy. Study summary: Peripheral blood draws took place at initial diagnosis, ahead of any treatment.

In its sample, this clonotype was seen many times. Its antigen is unidentified. Using RNA transcripts as the source, TCR beta CDR3 regions were amplified. With the HTBI primer set, the TCR CDR3 went through a first round of RT-PCR. Each CDR3 protein is one row after TCRdb ran MiXCR on the multiplex PCR reads. The sample yields 550,000 to 800,000 distinct CDR3 sequences, 17% seen once. Study-level results: Blood samples included most of the expanded thyroid clonotypes exceeding 0.001.

This CDR3 has 13 amino acids. Germline V CDR1 and CDR2: KGHSH, LQKENI. Between the trimmed V and J ends, which lost 0 bases and 5 bases, there was a span of 7 bases. This sequence originates from a man aged 50 to 59 with Graves' hyperthyroidism. The chain couples TRBV18 to TRBJ2-5; D ambiguous. Sequenced sample: blood. The CDR3 bases are TGTGCCAGCTCACCACCGGTGTTGGAGACCCAGTACTTC. Translated: CASSPPVLETQYF.